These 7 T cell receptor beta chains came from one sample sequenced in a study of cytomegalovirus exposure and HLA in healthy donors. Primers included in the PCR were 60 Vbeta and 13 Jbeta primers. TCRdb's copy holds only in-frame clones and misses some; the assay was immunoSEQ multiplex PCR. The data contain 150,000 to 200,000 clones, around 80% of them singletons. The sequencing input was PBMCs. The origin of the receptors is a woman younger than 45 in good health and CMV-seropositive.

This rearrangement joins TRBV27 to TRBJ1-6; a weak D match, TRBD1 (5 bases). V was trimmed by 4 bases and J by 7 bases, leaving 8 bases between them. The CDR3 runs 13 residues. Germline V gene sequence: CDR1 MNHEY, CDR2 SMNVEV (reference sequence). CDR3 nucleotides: TGTGCCAGCAGTTGGGGGGAGAATTCACCCCTCCACTTT. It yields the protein CASSWGENSPLHF.

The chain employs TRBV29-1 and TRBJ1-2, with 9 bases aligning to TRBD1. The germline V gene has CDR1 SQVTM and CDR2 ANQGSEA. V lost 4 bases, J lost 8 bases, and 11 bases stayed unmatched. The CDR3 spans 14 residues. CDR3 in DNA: TGCAGCGTTGGTGGAGGGACAGGGTTGTGGGGCTACACCTTC. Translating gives CSVGGGTGLWGYTF.

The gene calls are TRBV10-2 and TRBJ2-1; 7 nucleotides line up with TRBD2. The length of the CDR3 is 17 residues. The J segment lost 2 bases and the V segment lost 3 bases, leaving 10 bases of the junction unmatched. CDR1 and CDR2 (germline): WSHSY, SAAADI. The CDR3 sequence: CASSERSGAPPYNEQFF. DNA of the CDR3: TGCGCCAGCAGTGAAAGGAGCGGGGCGCCCCCCTACAATGAGCAGTTCTTC.

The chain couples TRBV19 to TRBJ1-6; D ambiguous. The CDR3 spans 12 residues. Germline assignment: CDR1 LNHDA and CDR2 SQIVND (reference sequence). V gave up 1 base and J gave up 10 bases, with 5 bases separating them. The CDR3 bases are TGTGCCAGTAGTATAGCGCGGTCACCCCTCCACTTT. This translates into CASSIARSPLHF.

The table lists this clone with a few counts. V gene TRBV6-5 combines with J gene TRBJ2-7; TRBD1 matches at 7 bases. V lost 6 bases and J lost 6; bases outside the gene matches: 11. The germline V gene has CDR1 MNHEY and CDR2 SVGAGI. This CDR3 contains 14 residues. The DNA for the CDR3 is TGTGCCAGCAGCGCCATTGGGACAGTTGTCGAGCAGTACTTC. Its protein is CASSAIGTVVEQYF.

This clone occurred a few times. The CDR3: CASSQGWGQGYSPLHF. The CDR3 DNA follows: TGCGCCAGCAGCCAAGGATGGGGACAGGGGTATTCACCCCTCCACTTT. V and J are TRBV4-1 and TRBJ1-6; 10 nucleotides match TRBD1. V lost 1 base and J lost 8; bases outside the gene matches: 5. This CDR3 spans 16 amino acids. Germline V gives CDR1 MGHRA, CDR2 YSYEKL.

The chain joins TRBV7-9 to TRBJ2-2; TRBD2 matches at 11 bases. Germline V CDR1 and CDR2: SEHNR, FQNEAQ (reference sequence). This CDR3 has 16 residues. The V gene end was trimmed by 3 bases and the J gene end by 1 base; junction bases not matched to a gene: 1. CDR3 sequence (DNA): TGTGCCAGCAGCTTGGGACTAGCGGTGAACACCGGGGAGCTGTTTTTT. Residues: CASSLGLAVNTGELFF.